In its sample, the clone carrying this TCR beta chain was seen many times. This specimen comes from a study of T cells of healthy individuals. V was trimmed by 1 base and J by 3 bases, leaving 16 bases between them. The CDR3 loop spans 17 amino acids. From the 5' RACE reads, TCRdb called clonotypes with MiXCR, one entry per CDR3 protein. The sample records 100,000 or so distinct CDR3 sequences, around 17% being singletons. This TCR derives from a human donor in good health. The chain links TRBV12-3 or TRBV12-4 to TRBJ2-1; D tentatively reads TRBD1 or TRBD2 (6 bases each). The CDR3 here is CASSLVLSGGGYNEQFF. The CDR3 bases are TGTGCCAGCAGTTTAGTTTTATCCGGGGGCGGCTACAATGAGCAGTTCTTC.